The 29 T cell receptor beta chains below come from one sample, sequenced in a study of control samples from healthy donors and cancer patients. The method was immunoSEQ multiplex PCR; TCRdb's version includes in-frame clones alone and lacks a portion of them. In the table there are 98,000 or so clones, roughly 83% of which are singletons. Material for sequencing was blood. The source is a woman between 25 and 40 years old in good health.

This chain connects TRBV15 to TRBJ1-3; maybe TRBD1 (5 bases). Germline CDR1 is LNHNV and CDR2 is YYDKDF (reference sequence). This CDR3 contains 15 residues. Trimming cost V 5 bases and J 0 bases, with 11 bases left between them. In nucleotides, the CDR3 is TGTGCCACCAGCGGGACTTCCTACTCTGGAAACACCATATATTTT. Its protein product is CATSGTSYSGNTIYF.

The chain links TRBV5-4 to TRBJ2-5; TRBD1 matches at 9 bases. The CDR3 spans 14 residues. V lost 3 bases to trimming and J lost 6 bases; unmatched junction nucleotides: 6. Germline V gene sequence: CDR1 SGHNT, CDR2 YYREEE (reference sequence). CDR3: CASSSGQGSQTQYF. In DNA form, the CDR3 reads TGTGCCAGCAGCTCCGGACAGGGGAGTCAGACCCAGTACTTC.

In nucleotides, the CDR3 is TGTGCCAGCAGTTACGTGACTAGCGACTACGAGCAGTACTTC. It codes for CASSYVTSDYEQYF. The rearrangement uses TRBV6-6 and TRBJ2-7, with 8 nucleotides matching TRBD2. Germline lookup yields CDR1 MNHNY and CDR2 SVGAGI (reference sequence). The CDR3 totals 14 residues. Germline trimming cut 2 bases from V and 3 bases from J; bases unmatched to any gene: 3.

This clone has just one count. The V and J genes are TRBV30 and TRBJ2-3; TRBD2 aligns across 11 bases. The germline V gene has CDR1 GTSNPN and CDR2 SVGIG (reference sequence). The CDR3 runs 15 residues. The V segment lost 5 bases and the J segment 4 bases; nucleotides outside the gene matches: 8. Written as DNA, the CDR3 is TGTGCCTGGGGGCCGGGTAGCGGGGGGGCAGATACGCAGTATTTT. This gives the protein CAWGPGSGGADTQYF.

This sequence joins TRBV19 and TRBJ2-1; weak D call: TRBD1 (5 bases). The CDR3 is 14 residues long. V was cut by 8 bases and J by 0 bases, with 11 bases left in between. Germline CDR1 LNHDA, CDR2 SQIVND (reference sequence). CDR3 bases: TGTGCCAGTTCCGGACACTCCTCCTACAATGAGCAGTTCTTC. Encoded protein: CASSGHSSYNEQFF.

This clone turned up a few times. V is TRBV5-5 and J is TRBJ1-1; the match to TRBD1 covers 7 bases. The CDR3 sequence is 14 residues long. CDR1 is SGHKS and CDR2 is YYEKEE in the germline V gene (reference sequence). V shed 5 bases and J 5 bases; nucleotides not matched to a gene: 9. This CDR3 reads CASRPPQGGTEAFF. The CDR3 DNA sequence: TGTGCCAGCAGGCCCCCTCAGGGGGGGACTGAAGCTTTCTTT.

This clone was picked up many times. CDR3: CASSAHQGGYTGELFF. The CDR3 nucleotides read TGTGCCAGCAGCGCCCACCAGGGCGGGTACACCGGGGAGCTGTTTTTT. The chain carries TRBV9 and TRBJ2-2, with D possibly called TRBD1 or TRBD2 (5 bases each). The CDR3 spans 16 residues. V was trimmed by 3 bases and J by 3 bases, leaving 15 bases between them. From germline, CDR1 is SGDLS and CDR2 YYNGEE.

The chain has TRBV6-5 and TRBJ1-6, with 10 bases that match TRBD1. In germline, CDR1 is MNHEY, CDR2 SVGAGI. V shed 2 bases, J shed 10 bases, and the junction held 2 bases outside the gene matches. The CDR3 runs 14 residues. The CDR3 sequence: CASSYGTGVSPLHF. CDR3 DNA: TGTGCCAGCAGTTACGGGACAGGGGTATCACCCCTCCACTTT.

The V call is TRBV2, the J call TRBJ2-3, with D possibly being TRBD1 (5 bases). Trimming took off 8 bases at V and 1 base at J, with 16 bases between the two ends. This CDR3 is 15 amino acids long. Germline V gene lookup returns CDR1 SNHLY and CDR2 FYNNEI. The DNA for the CDR3 is TGTGCCAGCGGGTTACAGGTTTATGGCACAGATACGCAGTATTTT. Residues: CASGLQVYGTDTQYF.

The CDR3 spells CASSQEGQGAYEQYF. CDR3 DNA sequence: TGCGCCAGCAGCCAAGAAGGACAGGGGGCCTACGAGCAGTACTTC. This rearrangement joins TRBV4-1 to TRBJ2-7; 10 bases line up with TRBD1. With 0 bases clipped from V and 2 bases from J, the junction kept 1 base outside the gene matches. Germline V gene lookup returns CDR1 MGHRA and CDR2 YSYEKL. The CDR3 is 15 residues long.

The chain employs TRBV30 and TRBJ1-3; the D gene is possibly TRBD1 (5 bases). The CDR3 runs to 15 residues. Germline V lookup: CDR1 GTSNPN, CDR2 SVGIG (reference sequence). V shed 3 bases and J shed 4 bases, with 16 bases lying between them. This chain's CDR3 is CAWRDGTALGNTIYF. Here the CDR3 DNA reads TGTGCCTGGAGAGACGGGACGGCCCTAGGAAACACCATATATTTT.

The rearrangement links TRBV30 to TRBJ2-7, with TRBD1 matching over 7 bases. Germline assignment: CDR1 GTSNPN and CDR2 SVGIG (reference sequence). CDR3 length: 15 residues. V trimming: 4 bases; J trimming: 6 bases; junction bases outside the gene matches: 15. CDR3 bases: TGTGCCTGGACCGCTGGAAGGGGGCGCAGGGGCGAGCAGTACTTC. Encoded protein: CAWTAGRGRRGEQYF.

This clone was seen just once. The genes are TRBV29-1 and TRBJ2-1; 7 nucleotides line up with TRBD1. V dropped 8 bases and J dropped 4; count of bases not matched to a gene: 14. CDR3 size: 15 residues. Germline CDR1 SQVTM, CDR2 ANQGSEA. CDR3 amino acids: CSIARPQGVYNEQFF. The CDR3 DNA reads as TGCAGCATAGCCCGGCCGCAGGGGGTTTACAATGAGCAGTTCTTC.

The chain employs TRBV10-3 and TRBJ1-5; D gene unclear. CDR1 and CDR2 (germline): ENHRY, SYGVKD. The ends were cut back, 5 bases at V and 5 bases at J, with 7 bases in the middle. The CDR3 is made up of 12 amino acids. The CDR3 sequence is CAISQADQPQHF. In DNA form, the CDR3 reads TGTGCCATCAGTCAGGCGGATCAGCCCCAGCATTTT.

This clone appeared a single time. The chain uses TRBV3-1 (or the pseudogene TRBV3-2) and TRBJ2-7; a weak D match, TRBD1 (6 bases). With 1 base removed from V and 2 bases from J, the gap between germline ends came to 15 bases. CDR1 is LGHDT and CDR2 is YNNKEL in the germline V gene (reference sequence). The CDR3 has 16 amino acids. The CDR3 spells CASSQADRSLTYEQYF. The CDR3 nucleotides read TGTGCCAGCAGCCAAGCCGACAGGTCCCTGACCTACGAGCAGTACTTC.

This clone was seen a handful of times. J is TRBJ2-1 and V is TRBV6-5, with 9 bases matching TRBD2. This CDR3 comprises 16 residues. V dropped 2 bases and J dropped 4; count of bases not matched to a gene: 6. Germline values: CDR1 MNHEY, CDR2 SVGAGI. The DNA for the CDR3 is TGTGCCAGCAGTTACATGGCGGGGGGGCCTTACAATGAGCAGTTCTTC. This codes for CASSYMAGGPYNEQFF.

The V and J genes are TRBV25-1 and TRBJ1-2; a weak D match, TRBD1 (6 bases). The germline gives CDR1 MGHDK, CDR2 SYGVNS. The length of the CDR3 is 14 residues. V was shortened by 4 bases and J by 4 bases, with 13 bases between the two germline ends. The CDR3 DNA follows: TGTGCCAGCAGTGCTAGCAGGGGCACCTATGGCTACACCTTC. Translated: CASSASRGTYGYTF.

The table lists this clone with a few counts. This rearrangement joins TRBV25-1 to TRBJ1-6, with a possible D match to TRBD1 (6 bases). Germline V lookup: CDR1 MGHDK, CDR2 SYGVNS. The CDR3 runs to 14 residues. V lost 5 bases and J lost 4, with 9 bases in between. For the CDR3, the DNA is TGTGCCAGCAGTCCCCAGGGGTATAATTCACCCCTCCACTTT. Translated: CASSPQGYNSPLHF.

The chain recombines TRBV19 with TRBJ2-7, with 7 bases that match TRBD1. Germline V lookup: CDR1 LNHDA, CDR2 SQIVND (reference sequence). The CDR3 has 11 amino acids. V shed 8 bases and J 3 bases; nucleotides not matched to a gene: 1. The CDR3 region has the DNA TGTGCCAGTCGGGACAGCTACGAGCAGTACTTC. As protein: CASRDSYEQYF.

The rearrangement links TRBV11-3 to TRBJ2-2; TRBD1 aligns across 8 bases. Germline assignment: CDR1 SGHNT and CDR2 YENEEA. This CDR3 comprises 15 residues. Trimming removed 5 bases from V and 1 base from J; junction bases left unmatched: 3. CDR3 sequence reads: CASSPGTGNTGELFF. The DNA for the CDR3 is TGTGCCAGCAGCCCCGGGACAGGGAACACCGGGGAGCTGTTTTTT.

The chain links TRBV18 to TRBJ1-1, with D unresolved. This CDR3 region has 12 residues. Trimming pared 6 bases from V and 6 bases from J, leaving 11 bases between. Germline V gene data show CDR1 as KGHSH and CDR2 as LQKENI. CDR3 in DNA: TGTGCCAGCTCCGGGCCGGGCTCTGAAGCTTTCTTT. It is translated as CASSGPGSEAFF.

J is TRBJ1-3 and V is TRBV7-2; the D gene is possibly TRBD1 (5 bases). Germline lookup yields CDR1 SGHTA and CDR2 FQGNSA. The ends were cut back, 1 base at V and 2 bases at J, with 12 bases in the middle. The CDR3 has 16 amino acids. CDR3 amino acids: CASSLGAAGTGNTIYF. The DNA of the CDR3 is TGTGCCAGCAGCTTAGGAGCCGCAGGGACTGGAAACACCATATATTTT.

This clone was recorded only once. The genes are TRBV5-4 and TRBJ2-5; maybe TRBD2 (5 bases). Trimming removed 2 bases at V and 5 bases at J, with 16 bases between. Germline V gene data show CDR1 as SGHNT and CDR2 as YYREEE (reference sequence). The CDR3 length is 15 residues. CDR3 in DNA: TGTGCCAGCAGCTTCGTCCACAGCGGTGGGGAGACCCAGTACTTC. It yields the protein CASSFVHSGGETQYF.

The rearrangement uses TRBV6-6 and TRBJ1-1; perhaps TRBD1 as D (5 bases). The CDR3 has 14 residues. From germline, CDR1 is MNHNY and CDR2 SVGAGI (reference sequence). V dropped 6 bases and J dropped 4 bases, with 15 bases sitting between them. The CDR3 here is CASRPGDRGTEAFF. CDR3 nucleotide sequence: TGTGCCAGCAGGCCGGGGGACCGCGGCACTGAAGCTTTCTTT.

This clone was seen more than once but under ten times. V is TRBV5-6 and J is TRBJ1-4; D may be TRBD1 (6 bases). Trimming cost V 0 bases and J 8 bases, with 8 bases left between them. In germline, CDR1 is SGHDT, CDR2 YYEEEE. The CDR3 runs 13 residues. Here the CDR3 DNA reads TGTGCCAGCAGCTTGGCCAGGGGCGAAAAACTGTTTTTT. This translates into CASSLARGEKLFF.

This chain links TRBV5-5 with TRBJ2-1; 7 bases map to TRBD1. The germline gives CDR1 SGHKS, CDR2 YYEKEE (reference sequence). The CDR3 is made up of 15 amino acids. After removal of 4 bases from V and 8 bases from J, the junction contained 12 bases not matched to a gene. The CDR3 loop is CASSPWDSQSDEQFF. CDR3 DNA: TGTGCCAGCAGCCCCTGGGACAGTCAATCGGATGAGCAGTTCTTC. The full variable domain, completed using reference TRBV5-5 and TRBJ2-1, is DAGVTQSPTHLIKTRGQQVTLRCSPISGHKSVSWYQQVLGQGPQFIFQYYEKEERGRGNFPDRFSARQFPNYSSELNVNALLLGDSALYLCASSPWDSQSDEQFFGPGTRLTVL.

The chain employs TRBV18 and TRBJ1-2; 10 nucleotides line up with TRBD1. The CDR3 runs 17 residues. Losses at the gene ends were 6 bases for V and 7 bases for J; bases not matched to a gene: 17. Germline CDR1 and CDR2: KGHSH and LQKENI. The CDR3 reads CASSRLDRGRGSSGYTF. As DNA, the CDR3 is TGTGCCAGCTCCCGCCTAGACAGGGGGCGAGGTTCTTCTGGCTACACCTTC.

This clone has a handful of counts. V is TRBV11-2 and J is TRBJ2-5; 8 nucleotides line up with TRBD2. In germline, CDR1 is SGHAT, CDR2 FQNNGV. V was pared by 6 bases and J by 9 bases, with 12 bases of the junction left unmatched. The CDR3 contains 14 residues. The CDR3 spells CASSPTGFGRAQYF. CDR3 nucleotides: TGTGCCAGCAGTCCTACAGGGTTCGGGAGGGCCCAGTACTTC.

The chain is built from TRBV10-3 and TRBJ1-1; the match to TRBD1 covers 9 bases. The length of the CDR3 is 14 residues. V lost 6 bases, J lost 2 bases, and 4 bases stayed unmatched. Germline lookup yields CDR1 ENHRY and CDR2 SYGVKD. CDR3 sequence: CAIRLGQGNTEAFF. The DNA of the CDR3 is TGTGCCATCAGACTGGGACAGGGAAACACTGAAGCTTTCTTT.